These 26 T cell receptor beta chains came from one sample sequenced in a study of blood T cell repertoires in COVID-19. The data were produced by immunoSEQ multiplex PCR, yet TCRdb's version contains in-frame clones alone and is incomplete. The sample gives about 90,000 clones, about 89% of which show up once; around 2.8% is in the top ten. The sequencing sample was made of peripheral blood. These receptors all come from a man aged 50-59 years with COVID-19, enrolled during active disease.

This clone occurred a few times. The chain couples TRBV6-2 or TRBV6-3 to TRBJ1-2; no firm D call. This CDR3 is built from 14 residues. V dropped 0 bases and J dropped 4 bases, with 9 bases sitting between them. In germline, CDR1 is MNHEY, CDR2 SVGEGT. CDR3 DNA: TGTGCCAGCAGTTACTCCGTGGAGTCCTATGGCTACACCTTC. Its translation: CASSYSVESYGYTF.

The genes are TRBV5-4 and TRBJ2-7; 9 bases align to TRBD2. CDR1 is SGHNT, CDR2 YYREEE, per germline (reference sequence). Losses at the gene ends were 4 bases for V and 3 bases for J; bases not matched to a gene: 5. CDR3 length equals 14 residues. CDR3 nucleotides: TGTGCCAGCAGCAGGCGGGGGGGCCGCTACGAGCAGTACTTC. It codes for CASSRRGGRYEQYF.

The chain combines TRBV15 with TRBJ1-1; D uncertain. Germline V gene lookup returns CDR1 LNHNV and CDR2 YYDKDF (reference sequence). The ends were cut back, 8 bases at V and 1 base at J, with 11 bases in the middle. This CDR3 is built from 13 residues. CDR3 residues: CATPTRGNTEAFF. The CDR3 coding sequence is TGTGCCACCCCTACCCGGGGGAACACTGAAGCTTTCTTT. Full variable domain (missing parts from reference TRBV15 and TRBJ1-1): DAMVIQNPRYQVTQFGKPVTLSCSQTLNHNVMYWYQQKSSQAPKLLFHYYDKDFNNEADTPDNFQSRRPNTSFCFLDIRSPGLGDTAMYLCATPTRGNTEAFFGQGTRLTVV.

J is TRBJ2-2 and V is TRBV5-6; 7 bases align to TRBD2. V lost 4 bases and J lost 0; bases outside the gene matches: 9. The CDR3 is 17 residues long. Germline V gives CDR1 SGHDT, CDR2 YYEEEE. The CDR3 protein is CASSPSGGTTNTGELFF. CDR3 bases: TGTGCCAGCAGCCCGTCGGGGGGAACTACGAACACCGGGGAGCTGTTTTTT.

J is TRBJ1-1 and V is TRBV18; no reliable D call. Germline V gene lookup returns CDR1 KGHSH and CDR2 LQKENI. CDR3 length: 17 amino acids. The V end was cut by 3 bases, the J end by 3 bases, with 20 bases between. CDR3 region: CASSPPDEVAMYTEAFF. The CDR3 region has the DNA TGTGCCAGCTCACCGCCTGATGAGGTGGCAATGTACACTGAAGCTTTCTTT.

This clone appeared a single time. The V call is TRBV20-1, the J call TRBJ2-5, with TRBD2 matching over 9 bases. This CDR3 has 14 residues. V lost 3 bases and J lost 6; bases outside the gene matches: 8. Germline V gene lookup returns CDR1 DFQATT and CDR2 SNEGSKA (reference sequence). CDR3 DNA sequence: TGCAGTGCTAGTTTGCGGGGGGGCATGAAGACCCAGTACTTC. It encodes CSASLRGGMKTQYF.

This clone was seen a handful of times. The gene calls are TRBV7-9 and TRBJ1-1; 7 bases map to TRBD1. Germline assignment: CDR1 SEHNR and CDR2 FQNEAQ (reference sequence). The CDR3 contains 14 residues. Trimming took 5 bases from V and 11 from J; bases not matched to a gene: 14. The CDR3 sequence is CASSAPHTGVGAFF. The CDR3 nucleotides read TGTGCCAGCAGCGCTCCTCATACAGGGGTCGGGGCTTTCTTT.

The V and J genes are TRBV3-1 (or the pseudogene TRBV3-2) and TRBJ2-5; tentatively, D is TRBD1 (7 bases). Germline CDR1 and CDR2: LGHDT and YNNKEL (reference sequence). CDR3 length equals 15 residues. V was trimmed by 1 base and J by 2 bases, leaving 11 bases between them. For the CDR3, the DNA is TGTGCCAGCAGCCAAGTGACAGGGACTCAAGAGACCCAGTACTTC. Amino acid sequence: CASSQVTGTQETQYF.

The chain couples TRBV9 to TRBJ1-4; no firm D call. Trimming stripped 1 base from V and 4 bases from J, with 11 bases between. Germline values: CDR1 SGDLS, CDR2 YYNGEE. The CDR3 loop spans 15 amino acids. CDR3 DNA: TGTGCCAGCAGCGTAATGGGTGAGGTTAATGAAAAACTGTTTTTT. Translation: CASSVMGEVNEKLFF.

V is TRBV5-1 and J is TRBJ2-3; TRBD1 aligns across 8 bases. The CDR3 is 14 amino acids. Germline CDR1 SGHRS, CDR2 YFSETQ. Trimming took 3 bases from V and 6 from J; bases not matched to a gene: 6. CDR3 nucleotide sequence: TGCGCCAGCAGCTCAGGACAGGGTGGTGATACGCAGTATTTT. Translation gives CASSSGQGGDTQYF.

This clone has just one count. The gene calls are TRBV19 and TRBJ2-3; TRBD1 matches at 7 bases. V lost 6 bases, J lost 6 bases, and 12 bases stayed unmatched. CDR3 length equals 15 residues. CDR1 is LNHDA and CDR2 is SQIVND in the germline V gene (reference sequence). The CDR3: CASSNRDRRYDTQYF. The CDR3 DNA reads as TGTGCCAGTAGCAACCGGGACAGAAGATACGATACGCAGTATTTT.

This clone appeared a single time. The J gene is TRBJ2-2, the V gene TRBV6-2 or TRBV6-3, with 9 positions matching TRBD1. The germline CDR1 and CDR2 sequences are MNHEY and SVGEGT. V gave up 6 bases and J gave up 3 bases; unmatched junction bases: 8. The CDR3 has 16 residues. CDR3 sequence reads: CASSPGTGFDTGELFF. The CDR3 bases are TGTGCCAGCAGCCCCGGGACAGGGTTTGACACCGGGGAGCTGTTTTTT.

The chain carries TRBV28 and TRBJ1-2; a weak D match, TRBD1 (5 bases). With 5 bases removed from V and 4 bases from J, the gap between germline ends came to 5 bases. The CDR3 has 11 amino acids. Germline V gene lookup returns CDR1 MDHEN and CDR2 SYDVKM. CDR3: CASSDSYGYTF. The CDR3 region has the DNA TGTGCCAGCAGTGACAGCTATGGCTACACCTTC.

CDR3: CASSLGRGLNTEAFF. In nucleotides, the CDR3 is TGTGCCAGCAGCTTAGGGCGGGGCCTGAACACTGAAGCTTTCTTT. This sequence joins TRBV11-3 and TRBJ1-1; possible D gene TRBD1, 5 bases. This CDR3 spans 15 amino acids. Trimming stripped 1 base from V and 0 bases from J, with 9 bases between. Germline-derived CDR1 and CDR2 are SGHNT and YENEEA.

The chain recombines TRBV3-1 (or the pseudogene TRBV3-2) with TRBJ1-3; D is unclear. Germline lookup yields CDR1 LGHDT and CDR2 YNNKEL (reference sequence). The CDR3 has 16 amino acids. V gave up 2 bases and J gave up 8 bases, with 19 bases separating them. The CDR3 protein is CASSQSPSLGVDTIYF. For the CDR3, the DNA is TGTGCCAGCAGCCAATCGCCCAGTCTCGGAGTAGACACCATATATTTT.

J is TRBJ2-7 and V is TRBV4-1; 9 nucleotides match TRBD1. The ends lost 0 bases at V and 3 bases at J; junction bases unmatched: 6. Germline loops: CDR1 MGHRA, CDR2 YSYEKL. The CDR3 has 16 residues. The CDR3 DNA reads as TGCGCCAGCAGCCAAGATTGGGGGACAGGGTACTACGAGCAGTACTTC. This gives the protein CASSQDWGTGYYEQYF.

The J gene is TRBJ2-3, the V gene TRBV6-5, with a tentative D call TRBD1 (7 bases). V was cut by 6 bases and J by 1 base, with 11 bases left in between. The CDR3 is 14 amino acids. Germline V lookup: CDR1 MNHEY, CDR2 SVGAGI. The CDR3 loop reads CASRTRGGTDTQYF. Written as DNA, the CDR3 is TGTGCCAGCAGAACCAGGGGGGGCACAGATACGCAGTATTTT.

The chain links TRBV7-6 to TRBJ1-5; 11 bases align to TRBD1. Germline V gives CDR1 SGHVS, CDR2 FNYEAQ. The ends lost 5 bases at V and 1 base at J; junction bases unmatched: 1. CDR3 length: 15 amino acids. The CDR3 nucleotides read TGTGCCAGCAGCCGGGACAGGGGGAGCAATCAGCCCCAGCATTTT. It encodes CASSRDRGSNQPQHF.

The chain recombines TRBV14 with TRBJ1-2, with 8 bases matching TRBD1. In germline, CDR1 is SGHDN, CDR2 FVKESK. J was trimmed by 4 bases and V by 2 bases; bases with no gene match: 6. The CDR3 length is 15 residues. CDR3 sequence reads: CASSQRTGRGYGYTF. The CDR3 DNA is TGTGCCAGCAGCCAAAGGACAGGGAGGGGCTATGGCTACACCTTC.

The CDR3 here is CAISESKRGGYNEQFF. As DNA, the CDR3 is TGTGCCATCAGTGAGTCGAAGCGGGGGGGTTACAATGAGCAGTTCTTC. The V and J genes are TRBV10-3 and TRBJ2-1; 10 positions match TRBD2. The V and J ends lost 0 bases and 4 bases, in that order; junction bases with no gene match: 3. CDR3 length: 16 amino acids. Germline V CDR1 and CDR2: ENHRY, SYGVKD.

The chain carries TRBV2 and TRBJ1-4, with 7 nucleotides matching TRBD1. V shed 4 bases and J 3 bases; nucleotides not matched to a gene: 2. CDR1 is SNHLY, CDR2 FYNNEI, per germline. This CDR3 comprises 14 residues. CDR3 DNA sequence: TGTGCCAGCAGTGTCGGACAGGCTAATGAAAAACTGTTTTTT. As protein: CASSVGQANEKLFF.

The chain is built from TRBV6-2 or TRBV6-3 and TRBJ2-1, with 7 nucleotides matching TRBD1. Germline values: CDR1 MNHEY, CDR2 SVGEGT. The CDR3 is 16 residues long. The V gene end was trimmed by 6 bases and the J gene end by 2 bases; junction bases not matched to a gene: 10. The CDR3 reads CASSPYQGETYNEQFF. The DNA of the CDR3 is TGTGCCAGCAGCCCTTACCAGGGGGAAACCTACAATGAGCAGTTCTTC.

In this sample, this clone turned up once. The V gene is TRBV10-3, the J gene TRBJ2-7, with 10 positions matching TRBD2. CDR1 and CDR2 (germline): ENHRY, SYGVKD. The CDR3 contains 14 residues. V shed 4 bases, J shed 5 bases, and the junction held 5 bases outside the gene matches. The CDR3 loop is CAISVRAGGHEQYF. As DNA, the CDR3 is TGTGCCATCAGTGTGCGAGCGGGGGGGCACGAGCAGTACTTC.

This clone was seen a few times. V and J are TRBV6-2 or TRBV6-3 and TRBJ1-2; D is possibly TRBD1 (6 bases). The V gene lost 2 bases and the J gene lost 6 bases, with 10 bases spanning the gap. The CDR3 contains 13 residues. Germline CDR1 MNHEY, CDR2 SVGEGT. This CDR3 is CASSYLRDNGYTF. The CDR3 DNA reads as TGTGCCAGCAGTTACCTAAGGGACAATGGCTACACCTTC.

The chain is built from TRBV4-3 and TRBJ1-5, with a possible D match to TRBD1 (5 bases). Germline loops: CDR1 LGHNA, CDR2 YSLEER. V lost 0 bases and J lost 0, with 12 bases in between. CDR3 length: 17 amino acids. The CDR3 DNA reads as TGCGCCAGCAGCCAAGATCTGGTAGGACATAGCAATCAGCCCCAGCATTTT. This codes for CASSQDLVGHSNQPQHF.

The chain combines TRBV24-1 with TRBJ2-3; D unresolved. CDR1 and CDR2 (germline): KGHDR, SFDVKD. V was pared by 1 base and J by 2 bases, with 6 bases between. The CDR3 has 14 amino acids. DNA for the CDR3: TGTGCCACCAGTGATTTCCGTTCCACAGATACGCAGTATTTT. Its translation is CATSDFRSTDTQYF.